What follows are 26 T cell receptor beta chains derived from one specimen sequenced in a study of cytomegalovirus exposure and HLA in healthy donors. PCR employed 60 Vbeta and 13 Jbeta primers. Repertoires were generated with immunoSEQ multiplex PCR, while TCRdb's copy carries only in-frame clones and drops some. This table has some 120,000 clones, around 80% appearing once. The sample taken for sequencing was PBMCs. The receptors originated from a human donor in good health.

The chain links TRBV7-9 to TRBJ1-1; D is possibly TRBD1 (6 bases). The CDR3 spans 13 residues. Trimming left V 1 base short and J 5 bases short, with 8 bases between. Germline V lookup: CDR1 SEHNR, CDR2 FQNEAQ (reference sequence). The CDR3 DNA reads TGTGCCAGCAGCTTAGAGGGGGGGACTGAAGCTTTCTTT. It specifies CASSLEGGTEAFF.

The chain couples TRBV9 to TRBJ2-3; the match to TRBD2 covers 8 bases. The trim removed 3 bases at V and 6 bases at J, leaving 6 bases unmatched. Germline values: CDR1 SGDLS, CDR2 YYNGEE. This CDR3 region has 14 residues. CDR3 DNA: TGTGCCAGCAGCGAGAGCGGGGGTGCCGATACGCAGTATTTT. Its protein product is CASSESGGADTQYF.

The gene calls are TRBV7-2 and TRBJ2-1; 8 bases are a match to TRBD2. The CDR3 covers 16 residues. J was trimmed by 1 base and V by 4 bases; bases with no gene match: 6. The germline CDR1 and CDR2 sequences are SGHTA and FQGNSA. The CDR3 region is CASSSVAGLSYNEQFF. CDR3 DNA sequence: TGTGCCAGCAGCTCAGTAGCGGGGCTATCCTACAATGAGCAGTTCTTC.

CDR3 sequence reads: CASSSGQLQETQYF. The DNA of the CDR3 is TGTGCCAGCAGCTCGGGACAGCTCCAAGAGACCCAGTACTTC. The V call is TRBV11-2, the J call TRBJ2-5, with 7 bases fitting TRBD1. The ends lost 4 bases at V and 1 base at J; junction bases unmatched: 3. This CDR3 spans 14 amino acids. Germline V gene data show CDR1 as SGHAT and CDR2 as FQNNGV. Using reference TRBV11-2 and TRBJ2-5 for the parts outside the CDR3, the full variable domain is EAGVAQSPRYKIIEKRQSVAFWCNPISGHATLYWYQQILGQGPKLLIQFQNNGVVDDSQLPKDRFSAERLKGVDSTLKIQPAKLEDSAVYLCASSSGQLQETQYFGPGTRLLVL.

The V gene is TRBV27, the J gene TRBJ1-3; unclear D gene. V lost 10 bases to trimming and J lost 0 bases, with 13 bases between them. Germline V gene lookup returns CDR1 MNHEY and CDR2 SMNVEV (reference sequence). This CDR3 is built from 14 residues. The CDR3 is CANSRPVSGNTIYF. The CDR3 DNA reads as TGTGCCAACAGCCGTCCGGTCTCTGGAAACACCATATATTTT.

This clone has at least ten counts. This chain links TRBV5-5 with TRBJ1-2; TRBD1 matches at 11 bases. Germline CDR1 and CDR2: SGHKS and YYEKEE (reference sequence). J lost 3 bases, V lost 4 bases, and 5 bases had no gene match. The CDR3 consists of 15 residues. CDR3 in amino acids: CASSRRTGGDYGYTF. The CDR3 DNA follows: TGTGCCAGCAGCAGAAGGACAGGGGGCGACTATGGCTACACCTTC.

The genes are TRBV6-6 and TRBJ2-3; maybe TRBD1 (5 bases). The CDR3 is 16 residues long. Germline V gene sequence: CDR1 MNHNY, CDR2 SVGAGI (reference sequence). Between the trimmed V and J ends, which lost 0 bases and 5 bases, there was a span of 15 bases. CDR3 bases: TGTGCCAGCAGTTACTCTGAACTATCAAGGGGAGATACGCAGTATTTT. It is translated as CASSYSELSRGDTQYF.

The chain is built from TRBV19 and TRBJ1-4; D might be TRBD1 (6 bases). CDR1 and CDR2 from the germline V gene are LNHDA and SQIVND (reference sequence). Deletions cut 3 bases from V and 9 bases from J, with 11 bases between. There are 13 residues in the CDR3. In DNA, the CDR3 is TGTGCCAGTAGTATCCCGGGACATCAAAAACTGTTTTTT. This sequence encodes CASSIPGHQKLFF. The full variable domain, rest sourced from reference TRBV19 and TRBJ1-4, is DGGITQSPKYLFRKEGQNVTLSCEQNLNHDAMYWYRQDPGQGLRLIYYSQIVNDFQKGDIAEGYSVSREKKESFPLTVTSAQKNPTAFYLCASSIPGHQKLFFGSGTQLSVL.

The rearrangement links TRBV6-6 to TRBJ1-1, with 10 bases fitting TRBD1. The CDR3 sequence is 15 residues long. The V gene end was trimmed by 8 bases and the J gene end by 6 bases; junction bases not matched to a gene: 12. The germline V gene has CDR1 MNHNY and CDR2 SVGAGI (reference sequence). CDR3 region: CASRGGGTGVSEAFF. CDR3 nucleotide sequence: TGTGCCAGCCGCGGGGGCGGGACAGGGGTGTCTGAAGCTTTCTTT.

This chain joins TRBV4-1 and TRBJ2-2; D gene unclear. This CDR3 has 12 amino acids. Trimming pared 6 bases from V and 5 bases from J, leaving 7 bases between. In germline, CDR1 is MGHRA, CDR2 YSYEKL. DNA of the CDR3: TGCGCCAGCAGACATTATACCGGGGAGCTGTTTTTT. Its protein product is CASRHYTGELFF.

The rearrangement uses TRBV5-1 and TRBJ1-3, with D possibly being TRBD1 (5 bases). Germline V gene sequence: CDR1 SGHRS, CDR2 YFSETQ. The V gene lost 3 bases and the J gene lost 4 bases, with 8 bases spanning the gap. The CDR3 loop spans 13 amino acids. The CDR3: CASSSGLGNTIYF. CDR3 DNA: TGCGCCAGCAGCTCAGGGCTGGGAAACACCATATATTTT.

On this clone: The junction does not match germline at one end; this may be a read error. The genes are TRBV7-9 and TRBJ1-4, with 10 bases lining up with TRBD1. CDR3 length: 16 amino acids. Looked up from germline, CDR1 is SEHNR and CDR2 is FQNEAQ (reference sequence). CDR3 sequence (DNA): TGTTCCAGCAGCTTAGAAGGACAGGGGGGTAATGAAAAACTGTTTTTT. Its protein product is CSSSLEGQGGNEKLFF.

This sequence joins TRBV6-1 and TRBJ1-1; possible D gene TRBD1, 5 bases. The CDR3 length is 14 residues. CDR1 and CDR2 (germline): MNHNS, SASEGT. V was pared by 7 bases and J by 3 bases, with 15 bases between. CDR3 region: CASTLRGQHTEAFF. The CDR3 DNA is TGTGCCAGCACGCTAAGGGGCCAGCACACTGAAGCTTTCTTT.

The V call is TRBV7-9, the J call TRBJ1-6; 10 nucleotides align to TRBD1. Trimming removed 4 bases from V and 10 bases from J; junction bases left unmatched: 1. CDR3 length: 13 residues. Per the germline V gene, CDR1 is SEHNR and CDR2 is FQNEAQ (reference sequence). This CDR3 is CASSWTGGSPLHF. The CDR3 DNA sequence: TGTGCCAGCAGCTGGACAGGGGGGTCACCCCTCCACTTT.

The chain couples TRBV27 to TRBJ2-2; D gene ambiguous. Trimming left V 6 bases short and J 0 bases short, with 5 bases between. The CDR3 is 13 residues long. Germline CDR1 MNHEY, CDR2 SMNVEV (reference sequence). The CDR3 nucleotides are TGTGCCAGCAGCCACACGAACACCGGGGAGCTGTTTTTT. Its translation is CASSHTNTGELFF.

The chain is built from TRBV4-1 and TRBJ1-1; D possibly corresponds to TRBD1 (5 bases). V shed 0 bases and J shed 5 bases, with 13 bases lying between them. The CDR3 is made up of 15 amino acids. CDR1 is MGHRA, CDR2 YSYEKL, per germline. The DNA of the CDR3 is TGCGCCAGCAGCCAAGATCGGCGCCAGGGAACTGAAGCTTTCTTT. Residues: CASSQDRRQGTEAFF.

The CDR3 loop is CATSDRDRIYNEQFF. The CDR3 region has the DNA TGTGCCACCAGCGACCGGGACAGGATATACAATGAGCAGTTCTTC. V usage is TRBV15 and J usage is TRBJ2-1, with 8 bases that match TRBD1. Looked up from germline, CDR1 is LNHNV and CDR2 is YYDKDF (reference sequence). The CDR3 runs 15 residues. V trimming: 5 bases; J trimming: 4 bases; junction bases outside the gene matches: 7.

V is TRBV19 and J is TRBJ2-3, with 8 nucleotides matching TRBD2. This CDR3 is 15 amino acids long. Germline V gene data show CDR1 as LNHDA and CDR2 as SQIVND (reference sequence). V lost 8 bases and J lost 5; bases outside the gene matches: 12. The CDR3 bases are TGTGCCAGTGTTCGAACGGGGGGGGGCCAAGATACGCAGTATTTT. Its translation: CASVRTGGGQDTQYF.

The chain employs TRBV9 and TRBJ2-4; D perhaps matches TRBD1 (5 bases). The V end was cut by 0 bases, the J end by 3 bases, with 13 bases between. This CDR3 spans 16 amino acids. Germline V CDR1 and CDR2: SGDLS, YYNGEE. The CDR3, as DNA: TGTGCCAGCAGCGTAGGGGGCAGGGCGGTCAAAAACATTCAGTACTTC. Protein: CASSVGGRAVKNIQYF.

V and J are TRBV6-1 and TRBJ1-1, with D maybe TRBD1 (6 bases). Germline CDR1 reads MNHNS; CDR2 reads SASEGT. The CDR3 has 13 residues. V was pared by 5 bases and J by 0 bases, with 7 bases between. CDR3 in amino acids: CASSQGLNTEAFF. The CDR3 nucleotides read TGTGCCAGCAGTCAGGGGTTGAACACTGAAGCTTTCTTT.

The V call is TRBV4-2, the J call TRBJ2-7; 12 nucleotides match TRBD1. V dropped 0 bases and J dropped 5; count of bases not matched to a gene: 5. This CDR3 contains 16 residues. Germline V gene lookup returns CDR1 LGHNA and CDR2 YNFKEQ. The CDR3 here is CASSQDTGTGGDEQYF. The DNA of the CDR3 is TGTGCCAGCAGCCAAGATACCGGGACAGGGGGCGACGAGCAGTACTTC.

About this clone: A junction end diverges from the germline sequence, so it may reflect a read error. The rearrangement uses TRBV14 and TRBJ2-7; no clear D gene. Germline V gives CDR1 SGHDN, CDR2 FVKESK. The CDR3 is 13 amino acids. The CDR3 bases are TGTGCTAGCAGATCGGCGGAGTCCTACGAGCAGTACTTC. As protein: CASRSAESYEQYF.

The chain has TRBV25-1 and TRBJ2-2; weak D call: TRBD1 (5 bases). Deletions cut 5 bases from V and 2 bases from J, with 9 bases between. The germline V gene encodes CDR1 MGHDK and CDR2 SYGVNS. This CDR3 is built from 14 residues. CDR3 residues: CASSRQGNTGELFF. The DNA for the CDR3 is TGTGCCAGCAGTAGGCAGGGAAACACCGGGGAGCTGTTTTTT.

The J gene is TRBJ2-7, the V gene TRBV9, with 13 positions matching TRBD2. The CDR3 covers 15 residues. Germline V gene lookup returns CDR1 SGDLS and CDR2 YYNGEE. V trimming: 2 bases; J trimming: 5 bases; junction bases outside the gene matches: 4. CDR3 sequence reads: CASSVGLAGTHEQYF. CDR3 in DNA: TGTGCCAGCAGCGTGGGACTAGCGGGAACACACGAGCAGTACTTC. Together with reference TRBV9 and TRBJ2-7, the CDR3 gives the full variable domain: DSGVTQTPKHLITATGQRVTLRCSPRSGDLSVYWYQQSLDQGLQFLIQYYNGEERAKGNILERFSAQQFPDLHSELNLSSLELGDSALYFCASSVGLAGTHEQYFGPGTRLTVT.

For the CDR3, the DNA is TGTGCCAGTAGTGTGGACAGACCAATCTCTGGAAACACCATATATTTT. This codes for CASSVDRPISGNTIYF. The chain uses TRBV19 and TRBJ1-3; perhaps TRBD1 as D (6 bases). The CDR3 has 16 residues. The V gene's germline CDR1 is LNHDA and CDR2 SQIVND (reference sequence). V was cut by 5 bases and J by 0 bases, with 14 bases left in between. Complete variable domain (other parts from reference TRBV19 and TRBJ1-3): DGGITQSPKYLFRKEGQNVTLSCEQNLNHDAMYWYRQDPGQGLRLIYYSQIVNDFQKGDIAEGYSVSREKKESFPLTVTSAQKNPTAFYLCASSVDRPISGNTIYFGEGSWLTVV.

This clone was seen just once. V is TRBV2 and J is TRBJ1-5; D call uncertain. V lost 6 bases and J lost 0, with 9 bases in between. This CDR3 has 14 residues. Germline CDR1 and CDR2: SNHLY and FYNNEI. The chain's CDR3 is CASRADYSNQPQHF. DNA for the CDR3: TGTGCCAGCAGGGCAGACTATAGCAATCAGCCCCAGCATTTT.